This TCR beta chain was sequenced for a study of graft-versus-host responses after intestinal transplantation. The CDR3 has 13 amino acids. The trim removed 6 bases at V and 2 bases at J, leaving 2 bases unmatched. CDR1 and CDR2 (germline): MNHEY, SMNVEV (reference sequence). On this clone itself: Its antigen is unknown.

Method: immunoSEQ multiplex PCR; TCRdb's copy keeps in-frame clones and lacks some. Of fewer than 95,000 clones listed, about 94% are singletons. V gene TRBV27 combines with J gene TRBJ2-5; 8 nucleotides align to TRBD2. The input for sequencing was unstimulated CD4+ T cells sorted from spleen or lymph node cells, taken before transplant. The sequence derives from a human donor who was the organ donor for an intestinal transplant. DNA for the CDR3: TGTGCCAGCAGGCCGGGAGGGCAAGAGACCCAGTACTTC. The encoded protein is CASRPGGQETQYF.